This T cell receptor beta chain was recovered during a study of T cell responses to AZD1222 COVID-19 vaccine. General study results and limits: Of spike-specific TCRs, nearly half reportedly target regions left unmutated in variants.

CDR3 length: 14 amino acids. V trimming: 5 bases; J trimming: 5 bases; junction bases outside the gene matches: 7. Germline lookup yields CDR1 SGHTS and CDR2 YDEGEE. Turning to this clone: Its antigen is undetermined.

Clones were sequenced by immunoSEQ multiplex PCR, and TCRdb holds only the in-frame ones, with some missing. The sample yields 95,000 to 150,000 clones, around 90% seen once. This chain joins TRBV5-8 and TRBJ2-3, with TRBD1 identical over 8 bases. This TCR was sampled from an adult who received the MenACWY meningococcal vaccine as a control. The input for sequencing was peripheral blood, taken 28 days after the second dose of the MenACWY control vaccine. The CDR3 here is CASSTDRAGDTQYF. CDR3 in DNA: TGTGCCAGCAGTACGGACAGGGCGGGAGATACGCAGTATTTT.